The present T cell receptor beta chain was sequenced within a study of T cells in Graves' hyperthyroidism and ophthalmopathy. Amplification yielded TCR beta CDR3 regions, with RNA transcripts as the source. The HTBI primer set was used in a first-round RT-PCR of the TCR CDR3. TCRdb reprocessed the multiplex PCR reads with MiXCR, giving one entry per CDR3 protein. This sample has around 620,000 distinct CDR3 sequences, with roughly 50% found just once. Only a few counts were recorded for this clonotype. CDR3 length equals 13 residues. Trimming at V came to 2 bases and at J to 5 bases, leaving 4 bases not matched to a gene. CDR1 and CDR2 (germline): GTSNPN, SVGIG (reference sequence).

Sequencing was carried out using peripheral blood or thyroid tissue (not recorded which). The J gene is TRBJ2-7, the V gene TRBV30, with 9 bases matching TRBD1. This receptor was obtained from an adult woman with Graves' disease, either hyperthyroidism or ophthalmopathy (not recorded which). Here the CDR3 reads CAWSRDRAHEQYF. The CDR3 bases are TGTGCCTGGAGTAGGGACAGGGCTCACGAGCAGTACTTC.